This T cell receptor (beta chain) is from a study of T cells in Graves' hyperthyroidism and ophthalmopathy. Study-level findings and limits: In blood, most of the thyroid clonotypes expanded above 0.001 were also present.

CDR1 and CDR2 from the germline V gene are SGHRS and YFSETQ. V dropped 0 bases and J dropped 7; count of bases not matched to a gene: 3. This CDR3 has 15 amino acids. TCR beta CDR3 regions were amplified from RNA. RT-PCR in the first round (using the HTBI primer set) targeted the TCR CDR3. TCRdb reanalysed the multiplex PCR reads using MiXCR and keeps one entry per CDR3 protein. Of about 720,000 distinct CDR3 sequences listed, over 15% are singletons. In regard to this clonotype: Antigen: not known.

Investigators excluded patients with uncontrolled infection, other autoimmune disease, pregnancy or lactation. Orbital computed tomography, thyroid ultrasound, serum thyroxine and TRAb, and clinical symptoms together informed the diagnoses. This TCR derives from a woman between 50 and 59 years old with Graves' hyperthyroidism that later progressed to Graves' ophthalmopathy. The chain is built from TRBV5-1 and TRBJ2-1; 11 bases are a match to TRBD1. Sequenced sample: blood. The CDR3 sequence is CASSLGTGGANEQFF. CDR3 in DNA: TGCGCCAGCAGCTTGGGGACAGGGGGCGCGAATGAGCAGTTCTTC.